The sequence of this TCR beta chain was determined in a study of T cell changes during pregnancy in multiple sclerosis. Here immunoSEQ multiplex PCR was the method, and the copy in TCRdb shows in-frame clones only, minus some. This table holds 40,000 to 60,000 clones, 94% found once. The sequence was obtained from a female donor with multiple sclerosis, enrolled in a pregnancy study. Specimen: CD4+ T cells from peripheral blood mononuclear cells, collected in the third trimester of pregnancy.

The CDR3 bases are TGTGCCAGCGCGAGGGACAGAATGAACACTGAAGCTTTCTTT. Translation: CASARDRMNTEAFF. V is TRBV27 and J is TRBJ1-1; 7 bases line up with TRBD1. V trimming: 8 bases; J trimming: 0 bases; junction bases outside the gene matches: 6. The CDR3 covers 14 residues. The V gene's germline CDR1 is MNHEY and CDR2 SMNVEV (reference sequence).